This TCR beta chain is from a study of blood T cell repertoires in COVID-19. Data came from immunoSEQ multiplex PCR; TCRdb stores just in-frame clones and leaves some out. Of a few hundred thousand clones in the sample, roughly 85% were seen once. Germline V CDR1 and CDR2: MNHEY, SVGAGI. The CDR3 has 15 amino acids. V was pared by 8 bases and J by 5 bases, with 12 bases of the junction left unmatched. This clonotype was sampled from a woman aged 18-30 years with acute or convalescent COVID-19. Sequenced input: peripheral blood. The chain links TRBV6-5 to TRBJ2-3, with 8 bases lining up with TRBD1. DNA of the CDR3: TGTGCCAGCTGGATTGGGGCAGGGGGCATAGATACGCAGTATTTT. It codes for CASWIGAGGIDTQYF.